The subject of this entry is one TCR beta chain. This sample stems from a study of blood T cell repertoires in COVID-19. The germline V gene encodes CDR1 SNHLY and CDR2 FYNNEI. There are 14 residues in the CDR3. Trimming removed 6 bases from V and 5 bases from J; junction bases left unmatched: 9. Using immunoSEQ multiplex PCR, the repertoire was profiled, and TCRdb retains in-frame clones only, with some absent. Of approximately 160,000 clones listed, 80% to 85% were seen once; the top ten hold roughly 2.9%. The TCR comes from an older woman with acute or convalescent COVID-19. The chain combines TRBV2 with TRBJ2-5; 7 positions agree with TRBD2. What was sequenced was peripheral blood. CDR3 sequence: CASSLGGIVETQYF. Here the CDR3 DNA reads TGTGCCAGCAGCCTGGGGGGGATAGTGGAGACCCAGTACTTC.